This is a list of T cell receptor beta chains from one sample in a study of T cell repertoires in cytomegalovirus infection. TCRdb analysed the reads with MiXCR anew, one entry per CDR3 protein. The top ten hold 6.5% to 10% of the sample, which has hundreds of thousands of distinct CDR3 sequences, roughly 24% seen once. The source material was CD8+ T cells from PBMCs. Receptor source: a human donor in good health (CMV status not recorded). Some clones in this sample may be carry-over from other donors' samples. The CDR3 runs from the conserved cysteine through the conserved F or W. Size is stated for part of the rows, as once, few or many counts, or as a class when the clone is expanded.

CDR3 protein | CDR3 length | clone size | V gene
CSVPGLVGVTIYNEQFF | 17 | once | TRBV29-1
CSVEEVATGFGGELFF | 16 | few | TRBV29-1
CVSSPRTDSYEQYF | 14 | . | TRBV12-3/TRBV12-4
CASRISAALKETQYF | 15 | few | TRBV28
CASSWTGRTEAFF | 13 | . | TRBV12-3/TRBV12-4
CASSFGGGYEQYF | 13 | many | TRBV27
CASSLKDSYTEAFF | 14 | . | TRBV6-2/TRBV6-3
CASGRPQGHSTDTQYF | 16 | few | TRBV6-5
CASSSPRQGWSYNEQFF | 17 | . | TRBV7-2
CSTGGDLSEQFF | 12 | . | TRBV29-1
CASSQEAGPLDRELFF | 16 | . | TRBV14
CASSFRVNYGYTF | 13 | few | TRBV7-9
CASIRATINTEAFF | 14 | . | TRBV2
CASSLAGALSNQPQHF | 16 | few | TRBV7-8
CSAESGTVFSYNEQFF | 16 | . | TRBV20-1
CSVEFGFGPYGYTF | 14 | . | TRBV29-1
CASSSDKGSDTQYF | 14 | many | TRBV7-9
CASSSPLAGGPNEQFF | 16 | . | TRBV7-9
CSARGTEGGYTF | 12 | few | TRBV20-1
CASSPPLGGANVLTF | 15 | many | TRBV7-2
CASSKTPHGDEQFF | 14 | many | TRBV28
CASSLGHTSYTF | 12 | few | TRBV7-9
CASSEGGGNQPQHF | 14 | few | TRBV5-6
CASNGQGVLNEQFF | 14 | many | TRBV12-3/TRBV12-4
CASSSDLYQYLLPQYF | 16 | . | TRBV7-9
CASSEGTYTGELFF | 14 | many | TRBV7-8
CASRPDMLVQETQYF | 15 | . | TRBV2
CASSTYRQTEQFF | 13 | many | TRBV7-9
CSVDGYTGELFF | 12 | . | TRBV29-1
CASSLDRTRYGYTF | 14 | . | TRBV7-6
CASSRIPSSPYEQYF | 15 | . | TRBV14
CASSLGTGRTSYEQYF | 16 | . | TRBV7-8
CSVVGTGISYEQYF | 14 | few | TRBV29-1
CASSPSEANEQFF | 13 | . | TRBV4-1
CASFEGARYEQYF | 13 | . | TRBV2